The present T cell receptor (beta chain) was sequenced within a study of PD-L1 blockade in urothelial cancer. Study in general: It was in the mid-2010s that patients started atezolizumab at 1,200 mg intravenously every 3 weeks. At 3 weeks (second dose) and 6 weeks after starting treatment, blood was analyzed. Notes on the study in general: Durable-benefit patients expanded tumor-associated blood clones more at 3 weeks.

Time point specified: pretreatment peripheral blood. Patients were living with locally advanced or metastatic urothelial carcinoma. A remark on this clone: As yet, its antigen is unknown.

Generated by immunoSEQ multiplex PCR, the TCRdb table keeps only in-frame clones and is missing some. Of roughly 63,000 clones listed, roughly four fifths were seen once; the top ten hold 5% to 7%. The CDR3 is made up of 16 amino acids. V lost 3 bases to trimming and J lost 0 bases; unmatched junction nucleotides: 4. The germline CDR1 and CDR2 sequences are SGHKS and YYEKEE (reference sequence). This specimen was PBMCs, taken around atezolizumab (anti-PD-L1) treatment. The clonotype originates from a man between 65 and 80 years old with urothelial cancer. The J gene is TRBJ2-5, the V gene TRBV5-5; the match to TRBD2 covers 11 bases. For the CDR3, the DNA is TGTGCCAGCAGCTGGAGACTAGCGGGGTACCAAGAGACCCAGTACTTC. This sequence encodes CASSWRLAGYQETQYF.